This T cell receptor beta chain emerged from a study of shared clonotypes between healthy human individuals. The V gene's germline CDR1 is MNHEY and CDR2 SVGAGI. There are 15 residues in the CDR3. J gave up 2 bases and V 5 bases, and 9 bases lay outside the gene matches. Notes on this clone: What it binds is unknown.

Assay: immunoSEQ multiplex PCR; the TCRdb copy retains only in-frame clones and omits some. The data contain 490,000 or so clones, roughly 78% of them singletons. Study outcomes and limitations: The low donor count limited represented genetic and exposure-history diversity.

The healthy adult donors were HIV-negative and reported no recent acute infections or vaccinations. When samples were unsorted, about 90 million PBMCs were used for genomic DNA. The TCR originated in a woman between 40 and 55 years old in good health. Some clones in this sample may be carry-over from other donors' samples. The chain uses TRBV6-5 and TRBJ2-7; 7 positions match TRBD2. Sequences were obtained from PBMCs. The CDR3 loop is CASSQLAARTYEQYF. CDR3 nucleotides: TGTGCCAGCAGTCAGCTAGCGGCCCGAACCTACGAGCAGTACTTC.